This T cell receptor beta chain was recovered during a study of T cells in Graves' hyperthyroidism and ophthalmopathy. The TCR beta CDR3 regions underwent amplification using RNA transcripts as the source. The study used the HTBI primer set for a first-round RT-PCR of the TCR CDR3. TCRdb fed the multiplex PCR reads into MiXCR, producing one record per CDR3 protein. Of approximately 570,000 distinct CDR3 sequences in the sample, nearly 20% were seen once. The CDR3 has 15 amino acids. CDR1 SGDLS and CDR2 YYNGEE come from the germline V gene. A single count supports this clonotype. Being one base from a much bigger clone, this may be a read error.

The receptor's source is a man aged 40-55 years with Graves' ophthalmopathy. Sequencing was carried out using blood. The chain combines TRBV9 with TRBJ2-3; D is unclear. The DNA matches TRBJ1-5 better at its end, which makes the J call doubtful. Here the CDR3 reads CASSVEQRGTDTQHF. The CDR3 nucleotides are TGTGCCAGCAGCGTAGAACAGCGAGGCACAGATACGCAGCATTTT.